The 20 T cell receptor beta chains given below trace back to one sample, sequenced in a study of long-term antiretroviral therapy in people with HIV (dated by TCRdb to between 2020 and 2023). The immunoSEQ hsTCRB v3.0 assay was used at survey level resolution for TRB variable region sequencing. In TCRdb, the immuneACCESS table is reduced to in-frame sequences with V and J assigned. These tables do not hold every clone; where another copy was compared, an unresolved V gene accounts for under half, and the others remain unexplained. The sample table contains 25,000 to 30,000 clones; only one count was recorded for 80% to 85% of them. The top ten clonotypes cover more than 8% of the sample. The material sequenced was unsorted PBMCs, taken 2.7 to 2.9 years after starting antiretroviral therapy. The source of these receptors is a man between 25 and 39 years old with HIV.

The gene calls are TRBV9 and TRBJ1-3; 7 bases are a match to TRBD1. V shed 2 bases, J shed 2 bases, and the junction held 1 base outside the gene matches. Germline lookup yields CDR1 SGDLS and CDR2 YYNGEE. The CDR3 spans 14 residues. The CDR3 reads CASSVTGAGNTIYF. The CDR3 nucleotides read TGTGCCAGCAGCGTTACAGGGGCTGGAAACACCATATATTTT.

This rearrangement joins TRBV7-9 to TRBJ1-4; 7 bases are a match to TRBD1. This CDR3 region has 13 residues. The germline V gene encodes CDR1 SEHNR and CDR2 FQNEAQ (reference sequence). J lost 8 bases, V lost 3 bases, and 3 bases had no gene match. The CDR3 loop reads CASSFSTGEKLFF. As DNA, the CDR3 is TGTGCCAGCAGCTTTTCGACAGGGGAAAAACTGTTTTTT.

V usage is TRBV20-1 and J usage is TRBJ1-2; no clear D. V gave up 4 bases and J gave up 13 bases, with 10 bases separating them. Germline-derived CDR1 and CDR2 are DFQATT and SNEGSKA (reference sequence). This CDR3 region has 9 residues. The CDR3 here is CSAIGILTF. CDR3 nucleotide sequence: TGCAGTGCTATTGGCATTCTCACCTTC.

The chain joins TRBV28 to TRBJ2-7; tentatively, D is TRBD1 (6 bases). Trimming shortened V by 5 bases and J by 2 bases, and 13 bases separated the two germline ends. The CDR3 covers 14 residues. The germline CDR1 and CDR2 sequences are MDHEN and SYDVKM. The CDR3 coding sequence is TGTGCCAGCAGTAACAGGGACGAGACCTACGAGCAGTACTTC. Its protein product is CASSNRDETYEQYF.

This rearrangement joins TRBV20-1 to TRBJ2-7; D unresolved. The germline CDR1 and CDR2 sequences are DFQATT and SNEGSKA (reference sequence). V was clipped by 7 bases and J by 3 bases, with 7 bases between them. The CDR3 totals 10 residues. The CDR3 nucleotides are TGCAGTGGCAAGGGCTACGAGCAGTACTTC. Translated, it gives CSGKGYEQYF.

The V gene is TRBV29-1, the J gene TRBJ1-6; no reliable D call. V was shortened by 4 bases and J by 0 bases, with 25 bases between the two germline ends. CDR1 is SQVTM and CDR2 is ANQGSEA in the germline V gene. CDR3 length: 20 amino acids. The CDR3, as DNA: TGCAGCGTTGGAGGCAGTTTAAGACGACAAAAAAGCTCCTATAATTCACCCCTCCACTTT. It translates to CSVGGSLRRQKSSYNSPLHF.

This chain links TRBV6-5 with TRBJ2-7; 7 bases match TRBD1. The germline V gene has CDR1 MNHEY and CDR2 SVGAGI. Germline trimming cut 6 bases from V and 5 bases from J; bases unmatched to any gene: 10. CDR3 length: 14 residues. CDR3 nucleotide sequence: TGTGCCAGCAGCTTACGAGGGGGCAGCCACGAGCAGTACTTC. Its translation is CASSLRGGSHEQYF.

For the CDR3, the DNA is TGTGCCAGCTCACGTACAGGGTCGCGAGGAGAGACCCAGTACTTC. Translation gives CASSRTGSRGETQYF. V gene TRBV18 combines with J gene TRBJ2-5; tentative D call: TRBD1 (6 bases). The germline gives CDR1 KGHSH, CDR2 LQKENI. The CDR3 length is 15 residues. V lost 4 bases and J lost 4, with 16 bases in between. Using reference TRBV18 and TRBJ2-5 for the parts outside the CDR3, the full variable domain is NAGVMQNPRHLVRRRGQEARLRCSPMKGHSHVYWYRQLPEEGLKFMVYLQKENIIDESGMPKERFSAEFPKEGPSILRIQQVVRGDSAAYFCASSRTGSRGETQYFGPGTRLLVL.

The chain is built from TRBV7-9 and TRBJ2-7, with 9 bases fitting TRBD2. J was trimmed by 0 bases and V by 2 bases; bases with no gene match: 11. CDR1 and CDR2 (germline): SEHNR, FQNEAQ (reference sequence). CDR3 length equals 18 residues. The CDR3 DNA sequence: TGTGCCAGCAGCTTATTTAGCGGGAGCAGTTTTAACTCCTACGAGCAGTACTTC. The encoded protein is CASSLFSGSSFNSYEQYF.

The V and J genes are TRBV29-1 and TRBJ2-2, with D tentatively TRBD2 (5 bases). The V end was cut by 0 bases, the J end by 3 bases, with 11 bases between. The germline gives CDR1 SQVTM, CDR2 ANQGSEA. The CDR3 runs 15 residues. This chain's CDR3 is CSVEDRGGDTGELFF. CDR3 nucleotide sequence: TGCAGCGTTGAAGATCGGGGTGGGGACACCGGGGAGCTGTTTTTT.

The chain employs TRBV4-2 and TRBJ2-1, with D perhaps TRBD2 (7 bases). CDR1 LGHNA and CDR2 YNFKEQ come from the germline V gene. The CDR3 consists of 16 residues. Trimming stripped 0 bases from V and 5 bases from J, with 14 bases between. The CDR3 bases are TGTGCCAGCAGCCAAGAAGGGGGGGTTAGCCACAATGAGCAGTTCTTC. It yields the protein CASSQEGGVSHNEQFF.

The chain employs TRBV28 and TRBJ2-2; perhaps TRBD2 as D (5 bases). This CDR3 region has 16 residues. Deletions cut 8 bases from V and 6 bases from J, with 22 bases between. The germline gives CDR1 MDHEN, CDR2 SYDVKM. CDR3 in DNA: TGTGCCAGCTACAGTTATCCCAAGGGAGTGTCCGGGGAGCTGTTTTTT. It translates to CASYSYPKGVSGELFF.

CDR3 protein: CASSLVAREYGGYTF. The CDR3 DNA is TGTGCCAGCAGCTTAGTCGCCAGGGAGTATGGAGGCTACACCTTC. The V call is TRBV11-2, the J call TRBJ1-2, with D perhaps TRBD1 (5 bases). The germline V gene has CDR1 SGHAT and CDR2 FQNNGV. CDR3 length equals 15 residues. V lost 1 base to trimming and J lost 8 bases, with 17 bases between them.

V gene TRBV5-5 combines with J gene TRBJ2-5; a possible D gene is TRBD2 (7 bases). Germline lookup yields CDR1 SGHKS and CDR2 YYEKEE (reference sequence). V gave up 6 bases and J gave up 4 bases, with 16 bases separating them. The CDR3 extends over 14 amino acids. The CDR3 protein is CASTPGGRGETQYF. The CDR3 DNA reads as TGTGCCAGCACCCCCGGGGGGCGCGGAGAGACCCAGTACTTC.

This chain joins TRBV6-1 and TRBJ1-1; D is perhaps TRBD1 (5 bases). The CDR3 covers 13 residues. The germline V gene encodes CDR1 MNHNS and CDR2 SASEGT. Trimming cost V 2 bases and J 6 bases, with 10 bases left between them. The CDR3 DNA is TGTGCCAGCAGTGAACGGACACCCTCTGAAGCTTTCTTT. Its protein product is CASSERTPSEAFF.

The J gene is TRBJ2-3, the V gene TRBV7-9, with 8 bases identical to TRBD1. The CDR3 covers 15 residues. Losses at the gene ends were 5 bases for V and 5 bases for J; bases not matched to a gene: 9. CDR1 is SEHNR, CDR2 FQNEAQ, per germline (reference sequence). The CDR3 sequence: CASSVDRGSGDTQYF. CDR3 nucleotide sequence: TGTGCCAGCAGCGTCGACAGGGGTAGTGGAGATACGCAGTATTTT.

This clone was observed a few times. The chain links TRBV2 to TRBJ2-3, with 11 bases matching TRBD2. The CDR3 is made up of 15 amino acids. Germline lookup yields CDR1 SNHLY and CDR2 FYNNEI. The ends lost 6 bases at V and 1 base at J; junction bases unmatched: 3. The CDR3 DNA reads as TGTGCCAGCAGGATGACTAGCGGGGGCACAGATACGCAGTATTTT. Amino acid sequence: CASRMTSGGTDTQYF.

This chain uses TRBV28 with TRBJ1-2; the D is unclear. The CDR3 consists of 13 residues. The germline V gene has CDR1 MDHEN and CDR2 SYDVKM. Trimming left V 2 bases short and J 5 bases short, with 9 bases between. The CDR3 here is CASSLTSSYGYTF. As DNA, the CDR3 is TGTGCCAGCAGTTTAACCTCATCTTATGGCTACACCTTC.

This clone is categorized as medium-sized. The chain uses TRBV2 and TRBJ2-5; 7 positions agree with TRBD2. The trim removed 4 bases at V and 5 bases at J, leaving 10 bases unmatched. CDR3 length equals 15 residues. Germline lookup yields CDR1 SNHLY and CDR2 FYNNEI. This CDR3 reads CASSASGEGAETQYF. The CDR3 DNA reads as TGTGCCAGCAGTGCCTCGGGGGAGGGAGCGGAGACCCAGTACTTC. The whole variable domain, filled in from reference TRBV2 and TRBJ2-5, reads EPEVTQTPSHQVTQMGQEVILRCVPISNHLYFYWYRQILGQKVEFLVSFYNNEISEKSEIFDDQFSVERPDGSNFTLKIRSTKLEDSAMYFCASSASGEGAETQYFGPGTRLLVL.

The J gene is TRBJ2-5, the V gene TRBV2, with D perhaps TRBD1 (7 bases). Germline V lookup: CDR1 SNHLY, CDR2 FYNNEI. This CDR3 has 13 residues. Trimming stripped 7 bases from V and 4 bases from J, with 13 bases between. CDR3 DNA sequence: TGTGCCAGCAATTCAGGGGGGTTAGAGACCCAGTACTTC. It encodes CASNSGGLETQYF.